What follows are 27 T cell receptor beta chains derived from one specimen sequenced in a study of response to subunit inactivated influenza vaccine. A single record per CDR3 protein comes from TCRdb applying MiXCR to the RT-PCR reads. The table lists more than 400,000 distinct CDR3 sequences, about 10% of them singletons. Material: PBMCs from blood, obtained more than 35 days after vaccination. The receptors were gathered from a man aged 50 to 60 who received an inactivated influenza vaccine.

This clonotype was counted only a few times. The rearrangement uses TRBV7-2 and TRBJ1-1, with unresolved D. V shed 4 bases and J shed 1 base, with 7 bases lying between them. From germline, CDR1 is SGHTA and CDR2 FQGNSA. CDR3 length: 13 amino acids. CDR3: CASSSTWNTEAFF. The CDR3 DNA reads TGTGCCAGCAGCTCTACATGGAACACTGAAGCTTTCTTT.

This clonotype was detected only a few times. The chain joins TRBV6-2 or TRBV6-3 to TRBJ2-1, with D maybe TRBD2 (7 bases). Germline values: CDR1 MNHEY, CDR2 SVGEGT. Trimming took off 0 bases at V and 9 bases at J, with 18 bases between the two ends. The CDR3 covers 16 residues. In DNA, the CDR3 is TGTGCCAGCAGTTACTCGGTGGGGGGGGCCGCCACTGAGCAGTTCTTC. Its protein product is CASSYSVGGAATEQFF.

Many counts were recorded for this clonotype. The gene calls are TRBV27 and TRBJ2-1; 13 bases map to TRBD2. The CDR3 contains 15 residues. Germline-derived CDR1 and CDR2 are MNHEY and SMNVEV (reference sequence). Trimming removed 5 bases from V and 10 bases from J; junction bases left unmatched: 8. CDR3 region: CASSATSGRALEQFF. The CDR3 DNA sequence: TGTGCCAGCAGTGCCACTAGCGGGAGGGCCTTGGAGCAGTTCTTC.

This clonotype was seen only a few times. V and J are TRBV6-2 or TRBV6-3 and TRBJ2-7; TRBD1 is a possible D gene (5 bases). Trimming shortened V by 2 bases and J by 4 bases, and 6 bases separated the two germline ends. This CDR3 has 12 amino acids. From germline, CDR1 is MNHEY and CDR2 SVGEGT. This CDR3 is CASSYDRYEQYF. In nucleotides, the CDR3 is TGTGCCAGCAGTTACGACAGATACGAGCAGTACTTC.

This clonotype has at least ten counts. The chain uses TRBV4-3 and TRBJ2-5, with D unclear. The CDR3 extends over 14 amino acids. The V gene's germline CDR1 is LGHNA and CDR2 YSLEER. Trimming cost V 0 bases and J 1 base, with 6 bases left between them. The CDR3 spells CASSQETFQETQYF. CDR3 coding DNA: TGCGCCAGCAGCCAAGAGACGTTCCAAGAGACCCAGTACTTC.

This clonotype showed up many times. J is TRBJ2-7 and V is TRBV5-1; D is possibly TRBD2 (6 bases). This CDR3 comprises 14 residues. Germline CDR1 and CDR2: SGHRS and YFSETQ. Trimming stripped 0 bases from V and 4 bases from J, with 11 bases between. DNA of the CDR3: TGCGCCAGCAGCTTGGGACTAGGATCTTACGAGCAGTACTTC. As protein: CASSLGLGSYEQYF.

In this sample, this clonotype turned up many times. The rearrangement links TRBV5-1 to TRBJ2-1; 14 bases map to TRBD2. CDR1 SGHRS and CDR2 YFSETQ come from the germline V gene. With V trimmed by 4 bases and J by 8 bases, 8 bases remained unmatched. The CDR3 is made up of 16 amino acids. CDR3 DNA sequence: TGCGCCAGCAGCCTAGGGACTAGCGGGAGTAGATATGAGCAGTTCTTC. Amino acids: CASSLGTSGSRYEQFF.

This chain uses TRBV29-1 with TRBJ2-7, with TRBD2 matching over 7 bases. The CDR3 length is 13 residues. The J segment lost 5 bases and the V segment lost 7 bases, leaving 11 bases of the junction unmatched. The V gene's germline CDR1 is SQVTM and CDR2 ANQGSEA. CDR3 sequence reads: CSAHSSGGHEQYF. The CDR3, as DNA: TGCAGCGCCCACTCGTCGGGGGGACACGAGCAGTACTTC.

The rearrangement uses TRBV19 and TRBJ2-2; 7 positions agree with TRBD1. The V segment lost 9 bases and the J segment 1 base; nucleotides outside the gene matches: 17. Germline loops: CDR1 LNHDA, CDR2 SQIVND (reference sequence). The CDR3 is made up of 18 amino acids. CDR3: CASRSTWDRGMNTGELFF. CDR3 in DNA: TGTGCCAGCCGGTCAACCTGGGACAGAGGTATGAACACCGGGGAGCTGTTTTTT.

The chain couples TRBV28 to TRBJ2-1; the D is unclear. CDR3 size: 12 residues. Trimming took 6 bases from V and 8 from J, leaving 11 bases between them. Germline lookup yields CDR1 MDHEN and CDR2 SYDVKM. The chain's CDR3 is CASSLSRYEQFF. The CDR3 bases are TGTGCCAGCAGCCTTAGTAGATATGAGCAGTTCTTC.

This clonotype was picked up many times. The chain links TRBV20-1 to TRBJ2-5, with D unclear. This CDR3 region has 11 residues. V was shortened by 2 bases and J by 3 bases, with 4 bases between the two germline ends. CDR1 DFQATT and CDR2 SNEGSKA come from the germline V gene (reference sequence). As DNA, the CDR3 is TGCAGTGCTAGAACTGAAGAGACCCAGTACTTC. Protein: CSARTEETQYF.

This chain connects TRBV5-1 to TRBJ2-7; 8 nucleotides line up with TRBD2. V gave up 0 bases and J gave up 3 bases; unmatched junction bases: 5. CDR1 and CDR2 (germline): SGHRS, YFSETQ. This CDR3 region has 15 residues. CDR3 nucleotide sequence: TGCGCCAGCAGCTTGGACAGCGGGAGTGTCTACGAGCAGTACTTC. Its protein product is CASSLDSGSVYEQYF.

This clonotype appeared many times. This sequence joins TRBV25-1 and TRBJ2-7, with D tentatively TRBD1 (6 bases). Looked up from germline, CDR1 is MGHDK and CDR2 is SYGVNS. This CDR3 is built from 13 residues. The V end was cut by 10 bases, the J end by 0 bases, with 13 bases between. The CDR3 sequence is CATRPGASYEQYF. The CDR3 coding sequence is TGTGCCACCCGTCCAGGGGCCTCCTACGAGCAGTACTTC.

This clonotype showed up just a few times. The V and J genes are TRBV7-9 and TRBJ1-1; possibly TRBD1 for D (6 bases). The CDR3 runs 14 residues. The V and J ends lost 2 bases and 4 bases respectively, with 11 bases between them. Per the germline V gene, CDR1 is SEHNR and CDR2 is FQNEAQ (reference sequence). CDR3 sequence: CASSLIQGSTEAFF. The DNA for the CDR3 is TGTGCCAGCAGCTTAATACAGGGTTCCACTGAAGCTTTCTTT.

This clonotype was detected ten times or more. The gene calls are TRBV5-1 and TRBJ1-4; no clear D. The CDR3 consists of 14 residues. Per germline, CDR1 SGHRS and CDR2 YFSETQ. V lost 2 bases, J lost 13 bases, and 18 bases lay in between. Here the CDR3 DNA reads TGCGCCAGCAGCTTAGGAGATGCGGGGAATTCACTGTTTTTT. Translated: CASSLGDAGNSLFF.

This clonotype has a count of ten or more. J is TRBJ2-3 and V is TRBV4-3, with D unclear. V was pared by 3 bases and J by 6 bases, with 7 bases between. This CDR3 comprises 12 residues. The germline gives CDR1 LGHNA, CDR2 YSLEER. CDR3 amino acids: CASSHTRDTQYF. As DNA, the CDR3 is TGCGCCAGCAGCCATACGAGGGATACGCAGTATTTT.

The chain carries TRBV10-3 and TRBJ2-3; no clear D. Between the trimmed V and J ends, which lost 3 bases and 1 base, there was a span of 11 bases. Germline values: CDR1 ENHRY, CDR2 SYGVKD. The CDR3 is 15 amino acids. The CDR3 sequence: CAISEKVTRTDTQYF. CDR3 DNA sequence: TGTGCCATCAGTGAAAAGGTCACTCGCACAGATACGCAGTATTTT.

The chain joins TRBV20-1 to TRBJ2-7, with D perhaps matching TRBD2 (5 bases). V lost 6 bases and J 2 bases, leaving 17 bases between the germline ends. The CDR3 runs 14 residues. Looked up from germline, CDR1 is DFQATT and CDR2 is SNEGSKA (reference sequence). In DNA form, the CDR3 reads TGCAGTGCCCGAAGGACTGGCAATCCCTACGAGCAGTACTTC. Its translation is CSARRTGNPYEQYF.

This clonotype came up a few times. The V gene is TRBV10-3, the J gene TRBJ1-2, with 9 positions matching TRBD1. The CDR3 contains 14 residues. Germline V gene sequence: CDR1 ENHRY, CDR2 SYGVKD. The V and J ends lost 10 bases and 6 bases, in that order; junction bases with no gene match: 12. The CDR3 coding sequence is TGTGCCACACAACGACAGGGGGTTAGCCATGGCTACACCTTC. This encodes CATQRQGVSHGYTF.

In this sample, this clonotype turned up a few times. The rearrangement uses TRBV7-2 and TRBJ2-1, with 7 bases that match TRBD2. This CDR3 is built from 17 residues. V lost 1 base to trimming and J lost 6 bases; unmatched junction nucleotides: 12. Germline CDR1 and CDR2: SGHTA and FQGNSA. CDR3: CASSLVGVRGTANEQFF. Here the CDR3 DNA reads TGTGCCAGCAGCTTAGTGGGGGTGCGGGGGACTGCCAATGAGCAGTTCTTC. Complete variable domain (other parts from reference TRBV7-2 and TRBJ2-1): GAGVSQSPSNKVTEKGKDVELRCDPISGHTALYWYRQSLGQGLEFLIYFQGNSAPDKSGLPSDRFSAERTGGSVSTLTIQRTQQEDSAVYLCASSLVGVRGTANEQFFGPGTRLTVL.

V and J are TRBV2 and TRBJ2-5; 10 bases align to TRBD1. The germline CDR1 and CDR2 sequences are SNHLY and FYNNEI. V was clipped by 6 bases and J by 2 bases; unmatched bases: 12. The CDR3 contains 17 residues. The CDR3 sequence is CASSGNRQGATQETQYF. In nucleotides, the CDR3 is TGTGCCAGCAGCGGGAACCGACAGGGGGCAACTCAAGAGACCCAGTACTTC.

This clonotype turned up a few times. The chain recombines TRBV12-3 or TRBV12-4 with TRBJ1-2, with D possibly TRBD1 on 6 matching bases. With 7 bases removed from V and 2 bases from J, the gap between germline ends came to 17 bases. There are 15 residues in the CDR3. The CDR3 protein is CASTKWGQGNYGYTF. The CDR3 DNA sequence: TGTGCCAGCACTAAATGGGGACAAGGAAACTATGGCTACACCTTC.

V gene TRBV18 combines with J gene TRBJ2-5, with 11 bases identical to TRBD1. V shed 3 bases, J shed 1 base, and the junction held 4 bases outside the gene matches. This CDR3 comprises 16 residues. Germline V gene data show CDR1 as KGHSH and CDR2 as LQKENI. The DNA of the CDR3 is TGTGCCAGCTCACCTCCGGGACAGGGGGGCCAAGAGACCCAGTACTTC. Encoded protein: CASSPPGQGGQETQYF.

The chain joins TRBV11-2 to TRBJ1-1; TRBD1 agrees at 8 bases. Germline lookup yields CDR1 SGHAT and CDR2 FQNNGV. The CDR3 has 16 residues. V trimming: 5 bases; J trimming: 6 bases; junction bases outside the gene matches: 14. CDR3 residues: CASSTTRTGSNAEAFF. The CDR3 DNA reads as TGTGCCAGCAGCACTACTCGGACAGGGTCTAATGCTGAAGCTTTCTTT.

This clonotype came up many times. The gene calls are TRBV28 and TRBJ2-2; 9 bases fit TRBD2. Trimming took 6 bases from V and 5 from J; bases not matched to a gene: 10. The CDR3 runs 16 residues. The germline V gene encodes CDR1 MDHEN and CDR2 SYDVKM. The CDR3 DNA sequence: TGTGCCAGCAGCGGATTTAGCGGGAGAGGAACCGGGGAGCTGTTTTTT. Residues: CASSGFSGRGTGELFF.

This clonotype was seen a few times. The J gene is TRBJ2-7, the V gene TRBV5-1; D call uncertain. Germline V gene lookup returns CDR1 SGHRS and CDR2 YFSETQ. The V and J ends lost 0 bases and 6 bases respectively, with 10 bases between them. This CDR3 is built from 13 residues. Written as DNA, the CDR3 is TGCGCCAGCAGCTTGGCCGTCGGTGCCGAGCAGTACTTC. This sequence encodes CASSLAVGAEQYF.

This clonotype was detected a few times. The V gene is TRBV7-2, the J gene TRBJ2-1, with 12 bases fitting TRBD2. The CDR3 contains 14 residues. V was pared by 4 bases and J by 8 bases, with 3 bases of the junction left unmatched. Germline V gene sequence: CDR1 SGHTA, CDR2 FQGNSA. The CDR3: CASSSGLAGHEQFF. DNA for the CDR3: TGTGCCAGCAGCTCAGGACTAGCGGGACATGAGCAGTTCTTC.